The TCR beta chain described here comes from a study of cytomegalovirus exposure and HLA in healthy donors. 60 Vbeta and 13 Jbeta primers were used in PCR. Some clones are missing from TCRdb's copy, which holds only in-frame ones; the method was immunoSEQ multiplex PCR. The sample holds around 180,000 clones; roughly 80% are singletons and the top ten take approximately 1.4%. The germline V gene encodes CDR1 KGHSH and CDR2 LQKENI. The CDR3 has 15 amino acids. With 0 bases clipped from V and 7 bases from J, the junction kept 4 bases outside the gene matches. The chain employs TRBV18 and TRBJ2-3, with 10 bases lining up with TRBD2. Sequences were obtained from PBMCs. The source is a woman in her fifties or sixties in good health and CMV-seronegative. CDR3 bases: TGTGCCAGCTCACCACCTAGCGGGGGGACCCATACGCAGTATTTT. It translates to CASSPPSGGTHTQYF.